Below, one TCR beta chain is given with its context. Its target is unknown. These data are taken from a study of T cell responses to AZD1222 COVID-19 vaccine. Study-level findings and limits: No repertoire was sampled before or during the peak T cell response, only after it.

From germline, CDR1 is MNHEY and CDR2 SVGAGI. This CDR3 has 15 amino acids. V was trimmed by 5 bases and J by 1 base, leaving 11 bases between them. Assay: immunoSEQ multiplex PCR; the TCRdb copy retains only in-frame clones and omits some. This sample has 190,000 or so clones, with approximately 93% found just once. The source material was peripheral blood, sampled 28 days after the second AZD1222 dose. The receptor was isolated from an adult who received the AZD1222 COVID-19 vaccine. This chain joins TRBV6-5 and TRBJ2-2; perhaps TRBD1 as D (6 bases). CDR3 amino acids: CASSRGGMNTGELFF. DNA of the CDR3: TGTGCCAGCAGTAGAGGGGGAATGAACACCGGGGAGCTGTTTTTT.